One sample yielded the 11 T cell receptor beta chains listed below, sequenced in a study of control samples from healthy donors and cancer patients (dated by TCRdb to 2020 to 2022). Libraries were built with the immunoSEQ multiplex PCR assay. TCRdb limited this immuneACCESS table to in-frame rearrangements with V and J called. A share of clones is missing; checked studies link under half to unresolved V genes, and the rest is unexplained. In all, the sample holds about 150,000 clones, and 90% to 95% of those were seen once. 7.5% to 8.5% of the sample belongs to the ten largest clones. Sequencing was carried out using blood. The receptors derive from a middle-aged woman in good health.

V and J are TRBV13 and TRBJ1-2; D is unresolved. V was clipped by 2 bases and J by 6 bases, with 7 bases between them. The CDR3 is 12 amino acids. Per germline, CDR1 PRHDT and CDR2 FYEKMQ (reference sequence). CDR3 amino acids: CASSLFKNGYTF. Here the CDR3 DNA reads TGTGCCAGCAGCTTATTCAAGAATGGCTACACCTTC.

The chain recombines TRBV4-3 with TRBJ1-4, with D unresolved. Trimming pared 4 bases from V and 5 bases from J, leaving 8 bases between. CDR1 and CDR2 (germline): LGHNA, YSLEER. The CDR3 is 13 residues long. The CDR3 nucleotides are TGCGCCAGCAGCCGGCGGGTGAATGAAAAACTGTTTTTT. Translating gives CASSRRVNEKLFF.

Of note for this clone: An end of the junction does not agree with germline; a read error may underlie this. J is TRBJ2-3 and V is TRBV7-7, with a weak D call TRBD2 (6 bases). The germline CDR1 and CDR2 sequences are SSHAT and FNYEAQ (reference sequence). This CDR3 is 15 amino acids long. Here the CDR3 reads CASSPRITGADTQYF. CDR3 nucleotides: TGTGCTAGCAGCCCCCGGATTACGGGGGCAGATACGCAGTATTTT.

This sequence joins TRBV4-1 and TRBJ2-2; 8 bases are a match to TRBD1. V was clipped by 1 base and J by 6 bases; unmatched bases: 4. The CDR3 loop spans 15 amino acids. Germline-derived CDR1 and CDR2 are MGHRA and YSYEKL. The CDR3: CASSQGQGRAGELFF. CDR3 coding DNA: TGCGCCAGCAGCCAAGGACAGGGGAGAGCCGGGGAGCTGTTTTTT.

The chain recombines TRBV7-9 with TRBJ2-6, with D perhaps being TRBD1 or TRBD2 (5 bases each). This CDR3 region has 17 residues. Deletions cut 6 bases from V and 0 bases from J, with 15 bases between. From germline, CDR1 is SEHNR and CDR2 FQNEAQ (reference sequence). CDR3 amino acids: CASRNPGRPSGANVLTF. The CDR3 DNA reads TGTGCCAGCAGGAACCCGGGACGGCCCTCTGGGGCCAACGTCCTGACTTTC.

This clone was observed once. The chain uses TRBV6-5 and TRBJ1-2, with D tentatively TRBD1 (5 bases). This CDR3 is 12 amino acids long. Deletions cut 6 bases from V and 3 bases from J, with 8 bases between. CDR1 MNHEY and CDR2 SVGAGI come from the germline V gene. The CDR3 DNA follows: TGTGCCAGCAGCGGGGGTTACTATGGCTACACCTTC. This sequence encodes CASSGGYYGYTF.

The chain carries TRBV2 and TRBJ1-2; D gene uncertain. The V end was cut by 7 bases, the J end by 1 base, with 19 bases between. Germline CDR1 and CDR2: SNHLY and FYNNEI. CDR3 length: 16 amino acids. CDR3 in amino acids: CASTTLEVSYNYGYTF. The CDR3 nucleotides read TGTGCCAGCACCACATTGGAGGTCTCGTATAACTATGGCTACACCTTC. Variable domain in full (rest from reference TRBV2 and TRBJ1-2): EPEVTQTPSHQVTQMGQEVILRCVPISNHLYFYWYRQILGQKVEFLVSFYNNEISEKSEIFDDQFSVERPDGSNFTLKIRSTKLEDSAMYFCASTTLEVSYNYGYTFGSGTRLTVV.

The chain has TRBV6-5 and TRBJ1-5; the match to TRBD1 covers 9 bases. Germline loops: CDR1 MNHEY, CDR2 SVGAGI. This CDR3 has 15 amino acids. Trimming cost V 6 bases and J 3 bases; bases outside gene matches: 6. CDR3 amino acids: CASSRTGVNNQPQHF. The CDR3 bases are TGTGCCAGCAGCCGGACAGGGGTCAACAATCAGCCCCAGCATTTT.

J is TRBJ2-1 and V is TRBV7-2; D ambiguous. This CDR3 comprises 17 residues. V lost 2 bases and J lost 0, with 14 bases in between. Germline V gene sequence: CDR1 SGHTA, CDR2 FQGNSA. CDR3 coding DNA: TGTGCCAGCAGCTTAACCCGCGGACCCAGCTCCTACAATGAGCAGTTCTTC. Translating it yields CASSLTRGPSSYNEQFF.

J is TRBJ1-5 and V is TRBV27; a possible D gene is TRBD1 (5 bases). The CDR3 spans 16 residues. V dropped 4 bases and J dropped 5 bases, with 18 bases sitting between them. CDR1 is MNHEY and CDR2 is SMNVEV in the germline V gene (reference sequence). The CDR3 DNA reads TGTGCCAGCAGTTCCCTGGGGGGGGGAGGTTATCAGCCCCAGCATTTT. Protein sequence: CASSSLGGGGYQPQHF.

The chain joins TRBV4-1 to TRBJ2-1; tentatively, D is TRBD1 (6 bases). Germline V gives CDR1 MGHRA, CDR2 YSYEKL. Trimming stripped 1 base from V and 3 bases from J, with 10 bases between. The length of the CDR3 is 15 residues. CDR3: CASSQGRGRYNEQFF. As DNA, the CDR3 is TGCGCCAGCAGCCAAGGCAGGGGCCGCTACAATGAGCAGTTCTTC.